The sequence of this T cell receptor beta chain was determined in a study of blood T cell repertoires in COVID-19. Using immunoSEQ multiplex PCR, the repertoire was profiled, and TCRdb retains in-frame clones only, with some absent. The data show roughly 310,000 clones, approximately 90% seen once. After removal of 5 bases from V and 3 bases from J, the junction contained 5 bases not matched to a gene. Germline V gene data show CDR1 as SQVTM and CDR2 as ANQGSEA. This CDR3 is 14 amino acids long. Cohorts were based on clinical histories the participants reported. All recovered Cohort 3 donors got two negative PCRs, got clearance, or saw symptom resolution.

The V call is TRBV29-1, the J call TRBJ2-3; 10 positions match TRBD1. The sequenced material came from PBMCs or T cells enriched from blood (not recorded which). The TCR sequence derives from a middle-aged woman who had recovered from COVID-19. The CDR3 bases are TGCAGCGTTACCCCGGGACAGGGGACAGATACGCAGTATTTT. This codes for CSVTPGQGTDTQYF.